A selection of T cell receptor beta chains follows, all from one sample in a study of radiotherapy plus CTLA-4 blockade in lung cancer. Method: immunoSEQ multiplex PCR; TCRdb's copy keeps in-frame clones and lacks some. The repertoire holds about 30,000 clones, over 60% seen once, with approximately 16% in the top ten. The sequences come from peripheral blood, collected from a patient treated with radiotherapy plus ipilimumab. These receptors originate from a human donor with non-small cell lung cancer that progressed on radiotherapy plus ipilimumab. CDR3s include the opening cysteine and the closing phenylalanine or tryptophan. D genes are given only for firm matches. Size is stated for part of the rows, as once, few or many counts, or as a class when the clone is expanded.

j_gene: TRBJ2-7
d_gene: TRBD1
v_gene: TRBV7-8
abundance: -
CDR3nt: TGTGCCAGCCGCCAAGAGACAGGGGGCGACGAGCAGTACTTC
CDR3aa: CASRQETGGDEQYF

j_gene: TRBJ1-1
d_gene: -
v_gene: TRBV7-9
abundance: -
CDR3nt: TGTGCCAGCAGCTTGGGGGTGGACCTGAACACTGAAGCTTTCTTT
CDR3aa: CASSLGVDLNTEAFF

j_gene: TRBJ1-3
d_gene: -
v_gene: TRBV9
abundance: -
CDR3nt: TGTGCCAGCAGCGTAGTGGGAGGCTCTGGAAACACCATATATTTT
CDR3aa: CASSVVGGSGNTIYF

j_gene: TRBJ2-5
d_gene: -
v_gene: TRBV5-1
abundance: -
CDR3nt: TGCGCCAGCAGCGACCGCCCCGCTGCGATCCAAGAGACCCAGTACTTC
CDR3aa: CASSDRPAAIQETQYF

j_gene: TRBJ1-5
d_gene: -
v_gene: TRBV5-8
abundance: few
CDR3nt: TGTGCCAGCAGCTCCCCCGGACGGATTAGCAATCAGCCCCAGCATTTT
CDR3aa: CASSSPGRISNQPQHF

j_gene: TRBJ2-5
d_gene: -
v_gene: TRBV4-2
abundance: -
CDR3nt: TGTGCCAGCAGCCAAGGACAGATCCAAGAGACCCAGTACTTC
CDR3aa: CASSQGQIQETQYF

j_gene: TRBJ2-3
d_gene: -
v_gene: TRBV19
abundance: -
CDR3nt: TGTGCCAGTAGTATGGGCCCCGGGGCAGATACGCAGTATTTT
CDR3aa: CASSMGPGADTQYF

j_gene: TRBJ2-1
d_gene: -
v_gene: TRBV18
abundance: -
CDR3nt: TGTGCCAGCTCACTAGAAGGCACAGGGTCCTACAATGAGCAGTTCTTC
CDR3aa: CASSLEGTGSYNEQFF

j_gene: TRBJ2-7
d_gene: -
v_gene: TRBV6-6
abundance: -
CDR3nt: TGTGCCAGCCGAAAAAAGGGGGAGTTACGCGAGCAGTACTTC
CDR3aa: CASRKKGELREQYF

j_gene: TRBJ1-6
d_gene: -
v_gene: TRBV5-6
abundance: few
CDR3nt: TGTGCCAGCAGCTCGCTGACCCAAGGCGGTTCACCCCTCCACTTT
CDR3aa: CASSSLTQGGSPLHF

j_gene: TRBJ2-1
d_gene: TRBD2
v_gene: TRBV28
abundance: -
CDR3nt: TGTGCCAGCAGTTCCAGCGGGGGGGCCGGCGATGAGCAGTTCTTC
CDR3aa: CASSSSGGAGDEQFF

j_gene: TRBJ1-2
d_gene: -
v_gene: TRBV6-1
abundance: once
CDR3nt: TGTGCCAGCAGGGATGGGACAAAAGGCTACACCTTC
CDR3aa: CASRDGTKGYTF

j_gene: TRBJ2-4
d_gene: -
v_gene: TRBV7-9
abundance: -
CDR3nt: TGTGCCAGCAGCTTGTTGGGGGTTGGTACCAAAAACATTCAGTACTTC
CDR3aa: CASSLLGVGTKNIQYF

j_gene: TRBJ2-2
d_gene: TRBD2
v_gene: TRBV14
abundance: -
CDR3nt: TGTGCCAGCAGCCAAGGCGGGAGGACGAAAGGGAACACCGGGGAGCTGTTTTTT
CDR3aa: CASSQGGRTKGNTGELFF

j_gene: TRBJ1-1
d_gene: -
v_gene: TRBV15
abundance: -
CDR3nt: TGTGCCACCAGCAGGGACCGCGAGGGGCCTGAAGCTTTCTTT
CDR3aa: CATSRDREGPEAFF

j_gene: TRBJ2-2
d_gene: TRBD1
v_gene: TRBV6-5
abundance: -
CDR3nt: TGTGCCAGCAGTTACCGCAGGGGGCCTAACAAGGGGGAGCTGTTTTTT
CDR3aa: CASSYRRGPNKGELFF

j_gene: TRBJ2-7
d_gene: -
v_gene: TRBV29-1
abundance: -
CDR3nt: TGCAGCGCCCGAGAGGACATTACGGCTCCCTACGAGCAGTACTTC
CDR3aa: CSAREDITAPYEQYF

j_gene: TRBJ1-1
d_gene: -
v_gene: TRBV9
abundance: -
CDR3nt: TGTGCCAGCAGCGTAGGCCACGGGGTAGCTTTCTTT
CDR3aa: CASSVGHGVAFF

j_gene: TRBJ1-5
d_gene: -
v_gene: TRBV28
abundance: -
CDR3nt: TGTGCCAGCAGTTTATTTCCGGGGCAGCCCCAGCATTTT
CDR3aa: CASSLFPGQPQHF

j_gene: TRBJ1-1
d_gene: -
v_gene: TRBV12-5
abundance: -
CDR3nt: TGTGCTAGTCGCTCCGATGGGGGCCTCGCTGAAGCTTTCTTT
CDR3aa: CASRSDGGLAEAFF

j_gene: TRBJ2-7
d_gene: TRBD1
v_gene: TRBV30
abundance: -
CDR3nt: TGTGCCTGGAGTGTAGGATCGTGGGACAGAGCTACCTACGAGCAGTACTTC
CDR3aa: CAWSVGSWDRATYEQYF

j_gene: TRBJ1-4
d_gene: -
v_gene: TRBV6-6
abundance: -
CDR3nt: TGTGCCAGCAGCAAAGGGTCTGAAAAACTGTTTTTT
CDR3aa: CASSKGSEKLFF

j_gene: TRBJ1-6
d_gene: -
v_gene: TRBV15
abundance: once
CDR3nt: TGTGCCACCAGCACCGGGACGAAAGGATCACCCCTCCACTTT
CDR3aa: CATSTGTKGSPLHF

j_gene: TRBJ1-1
d_gene: -
v_gene: TRBV2
abundance: -
CDR3nt: TGTGCCAGCAGTCCTAGCCAAACAGGGCTAAACACTGAAGCTTTCTTT
CDR3aa: CASSPSQTGLNTEAFF

j_gene: TRBJ1-2
d_gene: -
v_gene: TRBV9
abundance: -
CDR3nt: TGTGCCAGCAGCGACGGGGGAGGATATGGCTACACCTTC
CDR3aa: CASSDGGGYGYTF

j_gene: TRBJ1-4
d_gene: TRBD1
v_gene: TRBV6-1
abundance: few
CDR3nt: TGTGCCACCAAGACAGGGAATGATGAAAAACTGTTTTTT
CDR3aa: CATKTGNDEKLFF

j_gene: TRBJ1-1
d_gene: -
v_gene: TRBV27
abundance: -
CDR3nt: TGTGCCAGCAGTTTAACAGGGATGAACACTGAAGCTTTCTTT
CDR3aa: CASSLTGMNTEAFF

j_gene: TRBJ2-7
d_gene: -
v_gene: TRBV16
abundance: -
CDR3nt: TGTGCCAGCAGCCAATCGTACAATACCGTGCAGTACTTC
CDR3aa: CASSQSYNTVQYF

j_gene: TRBJ1-1
d_gene: -
v_gene: TRBV4-1
abundance: -
CDR3nt: TGCGCCAGCAGCCAGAACACTGAAGCTTTCTTT
CDR3aa: CASSQNTEAFF

j_gene: TRBJ1-1
d_gene: -
v_gene: TRBV28
abundance: -
CDR3nt: TGTGCCAGCAGTTTGTCGGCCCCGAGGTGGGTCACTGAAGCTTTCTTT
CDR3aa: CASSLSAPRWVTEAFF

j_gene: TRBJ2-4
d_gene: TRBD1
v_gene: TRBV18
abundance: -
CDR3nt: TGTGCCAGCTCACCGGACCGGGACAGGGCCAAAAACATTCAGTACTTC
CDR3aa: CASSPDRDRAKNIQYF

j_gene: TRBJ1-2
d_gene: TRBD1
v_gene: TRBV27
abundance: -
CDR3nt: TGTGCCAGCACAACCCGACAGGGGGCCTATGGCTACACCTTC
CDR3aa: CASTTRQGAYGYTF

j_gene: TRBJ1-6
d_gene: -
v_gene: TRBV10-1
abundance: -
CDR3nt: TGCGCCAGCAGTGCGCCCGGAGAGAGGCGATATTCACCCCTCCACTTT
CDR3aa: CASSAPGERRYSPLHF

j_gene: TRBJ1-4
d_gene: TRBD1
v_gene: TRBV4-1
abundance: -
CDR3nt: TGCGCCAGCAGCCAAGGGGACAGGGTGAATGAAAAACTGTTTTTT
CDR3aa: CASSQGDRVNEKLFF

j_gene: TRBJ2-1
d_gene: -
v_gene: TRBV28
abundance: -
CDR3nt: TGTGCCAGCGGTTGGGGGAGTGAGCAGTTCTTC
CDR3aa: CASGWGSEQFF

j_gene: TRBJ2-3
d_gene: -
v_gene: TRBV5-1
abundance: -
CDR3nt: TGCGCCAGCAGCTTGGAAGGCACAGATACGCAGTATTTT
CDR3aa: CASSLEGTDTQYF

j_gene: TRBJ2-3
d_gene: -
v_gene: TRBV7-3
abundance: once
CDR3nt: TGTGCCAGCAGCCCGGGGGGCAGCACAGATACGCAGTATTTT
CDR3aa: CASSPGGSTDTQYF

j_gene: TRBJ2-5
d_gene: -
v_gene: TRBV18
abundance: -
CDR3nt: TGTGCCAGCTCACCATGGGAGACCCAGTACTTC
CDR3aa: CASSPWETQYF

j_gene: TRBJ2-5
d_gene: -
v_gene: TRBV7-9
abundance: -
CDR3nt: TGTGCCAGCAGCTTAGAGACAGCTCAAGAGACCCAGTACTTC
CDR3aa: CASSLETAQETQYF

j_gene: TRBJ1-3
d_gene: -
v_gene: TRBV28
abundance: -
CDR3nt: TGTGCCAGCACCCCCGGAGCTGTCTCTGGAAACACCATATATTTT
CDR3aa: CASTPGAVSGNTIYF

j_gene: TRBJ2-4
d_gene: TRBD1
v_gene: TRBV7-2
abundance: -
CDR3nt: TGTGCCAGCAGCCTGGACAGGGCGGGAAACATTCAGTACTTC
CDR3aa: CASSLDRAGNIQYF

j_gene: TRBJ2-2
d_gene: TRBD2
v_gene: TRBV6-1
abundance: -
CDR3nt: TGTGCCAGCAGTGAACGGAGTAGCGGGAGCGGGGAGCTGTTTTTT
CDR3aa: CASSERSSGSGELFF

j_gene: TRBJ2-3
d_gene: -
v_gene: TRBV7-3
abundance: -
CDR3nt: TGTGCCAGCAGCTTAGGGCGGGGATCCGGGGGTACGCAGTATTTT
CDR3aa: CASSLGRGSGGTQYF

j_gene: TRBJ1-2
d_gene: -
v_gene: TRBV10-3
abundance: -
CDR3nt: TGTGCCATCAGCGCAGGGAACTATGGCTACACCTTC
CDR3aa: CAISAGNYGYTF

j_gene: TRBJ2-1
d_gene: -
v_gene: TRBV11-2
abundance: -
CDR3nt: TGTGCCAGCAGCAAAGGGACGGGGAACTACAATGAGCAGTTCTTC
CDR3aa: CASSKGTGNYNEQFF

j_gene: TRBJ2-5
d_gene: TRBD1
v_gene: TRBV29-1
abundance: -
CDR3nt: TGCAGCGTCAGGGGACAGGGGCTCCCAGAGACCCAGTACTTC
CDR3aa: CSVRGQGLPETQYF

j_gene: TRBJ1-5
d_gene: TRBD1
v_gene: TRBV5-1
abundance: few
CDR3nt: TGCGCCAGCAGCTTGGGGGACCGACAGGGGGGACAGCCCCAGCATTTT
CDR3aa: CASSLGDRQGGQPQHF

j_gene: TRBJ2-5
d_gene: -
v_gene: TRBV19
abundance: -
CDR3nt: TGTGCCAGTAGTGCGGGGGCTCGAGAGACCCAGTACTTC
CDR3aa: CASSAGARETQYF

j_gene: TRBJ1-2
d_gene: TRBD1
v_gene: TRBV28
abundance: -
CDR3nt: TGTGCCAGCAGAGGGACAGCAAACTATGGCTACACCTTC
CDR3aa: CASRGTANYGYTF

j_gene: TRBJ1-2
d_gene: TRBD1
v_gene: TRBV11-2
abundance: once
CDR3nt: TGTGCCAGCAGCTTGACAGGGGACCACTATGGCTACACCTTC
CDR3aa: CASSLTGDHYGYTF

j_gene: TRBJ1-2
d_gene: TRBD1
v_gene: TRBV2
abundance: -
CDR3nt: TGTGCCAGCACCGGACAGGGAGGGGGGCTCTATGGCTACACCTTC
CDR3aa: CASTGQGGGLYGYTF

j_gene: TRBJ2-1
d_gene: -
v_gene: TRBV20-1
abundance: -
CDR3nt: TGCAGTGCTAGAGCCATCAATGAGCAGTTCTTC
CDR3aa: CSARAINEQFF

j_gene: TRBJ1-1
d_gene: -
v_gene: TRBV19
abundance: -
CDR3nt: TGTGCCAGCCGGGACACTTGGAACACTGAAGCTTTCTTT
CDR3aa: CASRDTWNTEAFF

j_gene: TRBJ1-2
d_gene: -
v_gene: TRBV5-6
abundance: -
CDR3nt: TGTGCCAGCAGCTTGTTAGGGGCGCATTTCGATGGCTACACCTTC
CDR3aa: CASSLLGAHFDGYTF

j_gene: TRBJ2-5
d_gene: TRBD2
v_gene: TRBV5-1
abundance: -
CDR3nt: TGCGCCAGCAGCTTGCGGCCGGGAGGTCAAGAGACCCAGTACTTC
CDR3aa: CASSLRPGGQETQYF